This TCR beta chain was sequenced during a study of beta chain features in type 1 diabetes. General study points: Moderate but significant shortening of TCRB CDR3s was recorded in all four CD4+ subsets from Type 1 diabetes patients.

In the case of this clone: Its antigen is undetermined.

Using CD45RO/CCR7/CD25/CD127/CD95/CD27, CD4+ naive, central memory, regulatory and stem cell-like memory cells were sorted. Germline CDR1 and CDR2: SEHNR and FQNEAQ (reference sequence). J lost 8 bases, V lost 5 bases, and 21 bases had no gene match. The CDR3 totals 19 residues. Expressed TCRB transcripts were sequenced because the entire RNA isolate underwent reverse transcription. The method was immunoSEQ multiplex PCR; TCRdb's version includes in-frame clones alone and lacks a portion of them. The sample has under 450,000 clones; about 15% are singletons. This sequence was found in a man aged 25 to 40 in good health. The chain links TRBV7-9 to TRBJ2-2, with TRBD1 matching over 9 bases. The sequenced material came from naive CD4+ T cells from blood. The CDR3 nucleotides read TGTGCCAGCAGCCTTCACCATAGCGTGCAACAGGGGGCGCCTGGGGAGCTGTTTTTT. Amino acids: CASSLHHSVQQGAPGELFF.